This T cell receptor beta chain came from a study of tumor-infiltrating lymphocytes in oesophageal squamous cell carcinoma. TCRdb reanalysed the PCR reads using MiXCR and keeps one entry per CDR3 protein. The data show about 19,000 distinct CDR3 sequences, around 43% seen once. The germline CDR1 and CDR2 sequences are MGHDK and SYGVNS. The CDR3 runs to 14 residues. The sequenced sample consisted of blood. The sequence derives from a male donor with esophageal squamous cell carcinoma. The chain joins TRBV25-1 to TRBJ2-1; no clear D gene. The DNA end favors TRBJ2-5, so the J call may be wrong. The CDR3 reads CASSEFTTWETQYF. The DNA for the CDR3 is TGTGCCAGCAGTGAATTTACGACGTGGGAGACCCAGTACTTC.